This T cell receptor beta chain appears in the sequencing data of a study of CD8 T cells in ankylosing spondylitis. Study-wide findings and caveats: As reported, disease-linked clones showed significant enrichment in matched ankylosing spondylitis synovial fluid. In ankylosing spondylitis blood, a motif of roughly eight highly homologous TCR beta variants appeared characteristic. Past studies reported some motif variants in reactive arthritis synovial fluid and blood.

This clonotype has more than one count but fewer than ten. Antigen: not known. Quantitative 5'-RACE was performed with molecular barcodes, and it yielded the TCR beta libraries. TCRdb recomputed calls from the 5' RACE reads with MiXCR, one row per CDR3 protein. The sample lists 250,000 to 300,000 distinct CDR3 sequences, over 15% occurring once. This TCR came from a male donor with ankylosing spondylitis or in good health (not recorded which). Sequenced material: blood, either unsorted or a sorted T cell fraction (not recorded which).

CDR3 loop: CASSLGDSGQLYGYTF. CDR3 in DNA: TGCGCCAGCAGCTTGGGGGACTCGGGACAGCTCTATGGCTACACCTTC. The chain carries TRBV5-1 and TRBJ1-2; 7 nucleotides match TRBD1. CDR3 length: 16 amino acids. Germline CDR1 SGHRS, CDR2 YFSETQ. The V and J ends lost 0 bases and 4 bases, in that order; junction bases with no gene match: 9.